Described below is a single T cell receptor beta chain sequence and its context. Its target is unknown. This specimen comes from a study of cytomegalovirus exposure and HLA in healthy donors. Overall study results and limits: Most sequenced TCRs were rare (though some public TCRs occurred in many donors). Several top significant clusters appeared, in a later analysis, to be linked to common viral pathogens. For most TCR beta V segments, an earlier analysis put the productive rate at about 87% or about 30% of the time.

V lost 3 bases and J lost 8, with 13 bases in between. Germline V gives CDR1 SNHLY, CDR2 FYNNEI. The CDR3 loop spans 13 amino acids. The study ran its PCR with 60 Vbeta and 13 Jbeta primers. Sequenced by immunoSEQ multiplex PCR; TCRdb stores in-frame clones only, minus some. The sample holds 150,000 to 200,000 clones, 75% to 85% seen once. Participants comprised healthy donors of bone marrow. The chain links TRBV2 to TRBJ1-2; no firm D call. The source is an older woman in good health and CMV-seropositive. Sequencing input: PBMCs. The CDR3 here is CASSEVGERGYTF. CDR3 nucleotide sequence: TGTGCCAGCAGTGAGGTTGGGGAGAGGGGCTACACCTTC.